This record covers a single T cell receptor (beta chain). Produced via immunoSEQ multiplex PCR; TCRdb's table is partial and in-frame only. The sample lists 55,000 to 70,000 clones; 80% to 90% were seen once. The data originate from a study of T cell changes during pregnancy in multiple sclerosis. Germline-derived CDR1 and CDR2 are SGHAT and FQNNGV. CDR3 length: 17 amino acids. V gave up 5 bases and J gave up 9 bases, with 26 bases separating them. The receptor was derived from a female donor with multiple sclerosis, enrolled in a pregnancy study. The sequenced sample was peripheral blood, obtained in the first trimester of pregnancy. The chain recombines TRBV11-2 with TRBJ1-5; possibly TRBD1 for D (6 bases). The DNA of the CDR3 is TGTGCCAGCAGCGACCCCTACAGGGAGGGTCTGGGTGGGCCCCAGCATTTT. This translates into CASSDPYREGLGGPQHF. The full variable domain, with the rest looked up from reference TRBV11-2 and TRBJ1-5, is EAGVAQSPRYKIIEKRQSVAFWCNPISGHATLYWYQQILGQGPKLLIQFQNNGVVDDSQLPKDRFSAERLKGVDSTLKIQPAKLEDSAVYLCASSDPYREGLGGPQHFGDGTRLSIL.